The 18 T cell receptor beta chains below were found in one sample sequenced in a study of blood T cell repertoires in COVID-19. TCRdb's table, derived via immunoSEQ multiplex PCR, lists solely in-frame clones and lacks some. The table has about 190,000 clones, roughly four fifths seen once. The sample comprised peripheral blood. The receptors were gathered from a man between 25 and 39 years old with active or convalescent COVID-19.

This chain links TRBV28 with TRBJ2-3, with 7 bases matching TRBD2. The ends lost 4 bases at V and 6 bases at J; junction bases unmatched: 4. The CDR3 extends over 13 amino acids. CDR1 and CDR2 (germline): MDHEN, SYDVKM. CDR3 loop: CASSSAGVDTQYF. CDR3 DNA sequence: TGTGCCAGCAGTTCCGCGGGGGTTGATACGCAGTATTTT.

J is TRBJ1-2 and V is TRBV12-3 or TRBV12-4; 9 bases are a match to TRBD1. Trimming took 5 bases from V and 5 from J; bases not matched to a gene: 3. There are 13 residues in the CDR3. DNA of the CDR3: TGTGCCAGCAGTAAGGACAGGGGTTATGGCTACACCTTC. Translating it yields CASSKDRGYGYTF.

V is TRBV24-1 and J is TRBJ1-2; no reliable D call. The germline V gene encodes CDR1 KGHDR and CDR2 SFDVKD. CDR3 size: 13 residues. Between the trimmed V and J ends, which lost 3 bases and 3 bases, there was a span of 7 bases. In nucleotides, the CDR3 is TGTGCCACCAGTGATGCAGGTCACTATGGCTACACCTTC. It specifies CATSDAGHYGYTF.

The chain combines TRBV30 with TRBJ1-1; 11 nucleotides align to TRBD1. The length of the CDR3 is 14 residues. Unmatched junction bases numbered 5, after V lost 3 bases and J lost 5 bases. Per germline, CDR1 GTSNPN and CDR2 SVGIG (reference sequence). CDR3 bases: TGTGCCTGGAGGGACAGGGGGCGCAGAACTGAAGCTTTCTTT. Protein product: CAWRDRGRRTEAFF.

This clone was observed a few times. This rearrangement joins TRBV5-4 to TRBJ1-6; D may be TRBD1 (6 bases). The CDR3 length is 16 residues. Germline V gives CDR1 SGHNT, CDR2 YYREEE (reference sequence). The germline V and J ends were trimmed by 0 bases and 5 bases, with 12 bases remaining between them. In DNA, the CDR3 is TGTGCCAGCAGCTTGGCAGGGGTGAGGGATAATTCACCCCTCCACTTT. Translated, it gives CASSLAGVRDNSPLHF.

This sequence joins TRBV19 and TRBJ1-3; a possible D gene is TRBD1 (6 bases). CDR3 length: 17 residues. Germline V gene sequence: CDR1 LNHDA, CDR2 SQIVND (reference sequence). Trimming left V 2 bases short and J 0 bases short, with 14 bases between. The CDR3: CASSIQGQSGSGNTIYF. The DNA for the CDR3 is TGTGCCAGTAGTATACAGGGGCAGTCGGGCTCTGGAAACACCATATATTTT.

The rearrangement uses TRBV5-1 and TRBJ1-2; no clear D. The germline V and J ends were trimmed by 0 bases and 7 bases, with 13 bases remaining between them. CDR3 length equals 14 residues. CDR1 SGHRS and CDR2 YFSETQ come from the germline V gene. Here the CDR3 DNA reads TGCGCCAGCAGCTTGGAATCCGCGTCGGGTGGCTACACCTTC. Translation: CASSLESASGGYTF.

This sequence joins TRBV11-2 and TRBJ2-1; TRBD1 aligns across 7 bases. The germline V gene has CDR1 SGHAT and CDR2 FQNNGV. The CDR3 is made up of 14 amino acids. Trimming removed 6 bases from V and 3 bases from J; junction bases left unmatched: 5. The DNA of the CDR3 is TGTGCCAGCAGGAACAGGGGAGACTACAATGAGCAGTTCTTC. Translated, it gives CASRNRGDYNEQFF.

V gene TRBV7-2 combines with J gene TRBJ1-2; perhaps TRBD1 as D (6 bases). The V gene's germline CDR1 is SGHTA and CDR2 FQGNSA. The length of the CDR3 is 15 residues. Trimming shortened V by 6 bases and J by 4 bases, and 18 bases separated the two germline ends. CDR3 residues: CASRPRQGNTYGYTF. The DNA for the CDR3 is TGTGCCAGCAGACCCCGCCAGGGGAATACCTATGGCTACACCTTC.

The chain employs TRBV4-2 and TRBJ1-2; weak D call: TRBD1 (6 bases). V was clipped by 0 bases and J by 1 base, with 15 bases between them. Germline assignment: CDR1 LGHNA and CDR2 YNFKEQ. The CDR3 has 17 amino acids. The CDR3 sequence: CASSQDQGRTNNYGYTF. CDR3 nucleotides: TGTGCCAGCAGCCAAGATCAGGGGCGGACGAATAACTATGGCTACACCTTC.

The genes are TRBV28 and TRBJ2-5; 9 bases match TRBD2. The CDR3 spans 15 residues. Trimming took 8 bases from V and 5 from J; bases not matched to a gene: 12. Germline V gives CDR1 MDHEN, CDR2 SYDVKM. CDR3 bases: TGTGCCAGCTTCGGTAGCGGGAGTCGGGGCGAGACCCAGTACTTC. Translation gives CASFGSGSRGETQYF.

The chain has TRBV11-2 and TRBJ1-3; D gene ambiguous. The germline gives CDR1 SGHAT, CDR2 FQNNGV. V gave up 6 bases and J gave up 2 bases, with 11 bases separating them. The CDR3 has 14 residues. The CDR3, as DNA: TGTGCCAGCAGGAGGGAGTGGGCTGGAAACACCATATATTTT. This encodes CASRREWAGNTIYF.

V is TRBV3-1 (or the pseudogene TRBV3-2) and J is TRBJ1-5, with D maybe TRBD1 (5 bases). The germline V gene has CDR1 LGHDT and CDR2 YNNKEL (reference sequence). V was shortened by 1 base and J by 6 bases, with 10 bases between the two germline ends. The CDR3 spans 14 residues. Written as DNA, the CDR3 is TGTGCCAGCAGCCAAGCTCAGGGCGGTCAGCCCCAGCATTTT. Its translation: CASSQAQGGQPQHF.

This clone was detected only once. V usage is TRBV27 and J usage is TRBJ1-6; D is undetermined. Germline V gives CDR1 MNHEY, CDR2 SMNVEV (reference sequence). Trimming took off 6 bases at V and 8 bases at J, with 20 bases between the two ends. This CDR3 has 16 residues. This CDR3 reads CASSTHLGLSDSPLHF. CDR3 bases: TGTGCCAGCAGCACACACCTCGGACTGTCGGATTCACCCCTCCACTTT.

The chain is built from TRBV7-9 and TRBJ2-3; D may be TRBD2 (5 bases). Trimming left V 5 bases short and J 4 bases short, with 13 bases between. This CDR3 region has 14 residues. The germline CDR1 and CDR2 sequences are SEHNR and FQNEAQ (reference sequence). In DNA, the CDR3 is TGTGCCAGCAGCAGTAAGCGGCTATCAGATACGCAGTATTTT. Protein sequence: CASSSKRLSDTQYF.

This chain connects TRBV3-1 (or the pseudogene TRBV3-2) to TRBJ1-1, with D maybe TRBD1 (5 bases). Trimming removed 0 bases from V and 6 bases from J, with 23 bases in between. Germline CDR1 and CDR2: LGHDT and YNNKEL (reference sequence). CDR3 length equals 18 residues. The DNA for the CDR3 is TGTGCCAGCAGCCAAGATCGAAGAACAGGATCGTTCGAGGCTGAAGCTTTCTTT. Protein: CASSQDRRTGSFEAEAFF.

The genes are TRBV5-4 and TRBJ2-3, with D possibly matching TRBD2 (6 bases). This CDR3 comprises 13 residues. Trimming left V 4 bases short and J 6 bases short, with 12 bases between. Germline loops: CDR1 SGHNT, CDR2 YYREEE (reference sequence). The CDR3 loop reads CASSLSRGDTQYF. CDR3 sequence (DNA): TGTGCCAGCAGCCTCTCACGGGGGGATACGCAGTATTTT.

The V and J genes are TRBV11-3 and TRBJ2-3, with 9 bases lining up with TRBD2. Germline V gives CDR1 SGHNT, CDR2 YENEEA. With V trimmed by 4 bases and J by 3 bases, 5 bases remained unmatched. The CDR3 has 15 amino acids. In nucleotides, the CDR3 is TGTGCCAGCAGCTCCTTAGCGGGAGAGACAGATACGCAGTATTTT. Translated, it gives CASSSLAGETDTQYF.